This entry is about one TCR beta chain. Its antigen remains unidentified. The protocol was immunoSEQ multiplex PCR, while the TCRdb copy is restricted to in-frame clones and leaves out a portion. The sample records over 120,000 clones, about 93% being singletons. This entry is derived from a study of graft-versus-host responses after intestinal transplantation. Points from the study as a whole: Within the allografts of patients who had graft-donor T cell macrochimerism, graft-versus-host to host-versus-graft clonal ratios were high.

The CDR3 extends over 12 amino acids. The germline gives CDR1 MGHRA, CDR2 YSYEKL. V lost 1 base and J lost 4, with 2 bases in between. The sequencing here drew on unstimulated CD4+ T cells sorted from spleen or lymph node cells, taken before intestinal transplant. The gene calls are TRBV4-1 and TRBJ1-3; D not resolved. The sequence came from a human donor who received an intestinal transplant. CDR3 loop: CASSQGGNTIYF. CDR3 bases: TGCGCCAGCAGCCAAGGCGGAAACACCATATATTTT.